This T cell receptor beta chain was profiled in a study of T cells after yellow fever vaccination. Germline CDR1 is KGHSH and CDR2 is LQKENI. The CDR3 contains 12 residues. V gave up 4 bases and J gave up 6 bases, with 10 bases separating them. TCRdb ran MiXCR on the 5' RACE reads and lists one entry per CDR3 protein. The sample has 500,000 to 550,000 distinct CDR3 sequences, 20% to 25% seen once. The chain couples TRBV18 to TRBJ2-7, with D possibly being TRBD1 (5 bases). This sequence originates from a young man who received the YFV17D yellow fever vaccine. Sequences were derived from PBMCs, sampled roughly 20 days after the first yellow fever vaccination. CDR3 in amino acids: CASSLQGSEQYF. The CDR3 DNA is TGTGCCAGCTCACTTCAGGGCTCCGAGCAGTACTTC. The whole variable domain, remainder taken from reference TRBV18 and TRBJ2-7, is NAGVMQNPRHLVRRRGQEARLRCSPMKGHSHVYWYRQLPEEGLKFMVYLQKENIIDESGMPKERFSAEFPKEGPSILRIQQVVRGDSAAYFCASSLQGSEQYFGPGTRLTVT.